The next 27 T cell receptor beta chains were all read from a single sample in a study of cytomegalovirus exposure and HLA in healthy donors. Primers: 60 Vbeta forward and 13 Jbeta reverse. Some clones are missing from TCRdb's copy, which holds only in-frame ones; the method was immunoSEQ multiplex PCR. The sample carries about 98,000 clones, about 74% recorded once. The sample consisted of PBMCs. These receptors originate from a man aged 60-69 years in good health and CMV-seropositive.

As DNA, the CDR3 is TGCGCCAGCAGTCAATCGGGGACAGGACCTAGCACAGATACGCAGTATTTT. Translating gives CASSQSGTGPSTDTQYF. The rearrangement joins TRBV23-1 to TRBJ2-3; 8 bases agree with TRBD1. TRBV23-1 is reported as an ORF; its role is uncertain. This CDR3 comprises 17 residues. V lost 0 bases and J lost 0; bases outside the gene matches: 5.

The chain joins TRBV7-2 to TRBJ2-1, with TRBD1 as a possible D gene (7 bases). Trimming cost V 4 bases and J 8 bases, with 15 bases left between them. CDR3 length equals 14 residues. Germline V gene lookup returns CDR1 SGHTA and CDR2 FQGNSA. The CDR3 bases are TGTGCCAGCAGCTCCCAGGGGGGAAAAGATGAGCAGTTCTTC. This sequence encodes CASSSQGGKDEQFF.

The chain has TRBV6-6 and TRBJ2-4; 8 nucleotides agree with TRBD2. The CDR3 spans 14 residues. V shed 2 bases, J shed 3 bases, and the junction held 0 bases outside the gene matches. Germline V gives CDR1 MNHNY, CDR2 SVGAGI (reference sequence). This CDR3 reads CASSYSGGKNIQYF. The CDR3 nucleotides read TGTGCCAGCAGTTACAGCGGGGGCAAAAACATTCAGTACTTC.

This clone was detected only once. The genes are TRBV9 and TRBJ1-2, with 7 bases matching TRBD1. There are 13 residues in the CDR3. Trimming cost V 3 bases and J 8 bases; bases outside gene matches: 7. Germline CDR1 SGDLS, CDR2 YYNGEE. The DNA of the CDR3 is TGTGCCAGCAGCGGCTACAGGGGCGACGGCTACACCTTC. This sequence encodes CASSGYRGDGYTF.

V and J are TRBV18 and TRBJ2-7, with 10 bases matching TRBD1. V lost 6 bases to trimming and J lost 0 bases; unmatched junction nucleotides: 5. Germline V gene sequence: CDR1 KGHSH, CDR2 LQKENI. The CDR3 runs to 15 residues. CDR3 DNA sequence: TGTGCCAGCTCTCCGGACAGGGGGAGCTCCTACGAGCAGTACTTC. It yields the protein CASSPDRGSSYEQYF.

This chain links TRBV28 with TRBJ1-5, with D possibly being TRBD1 (6 bases). CDR1 is MDHEN and CDR2 is SYDVKM in the germline V gene. The ends were cut back, 5 bases at V and 6 bases at J, with 14 bases in the middle. CDR3 length equals 14 residues. The CDR3 DNA reads TGTGCCAGCAGTACCACAGGGTCGATTCAGCCCCAGCATTTT. This gives the protein CASSTTGSIQPQHF.

This chain connects TRBV27 to TRBJ1-2; D may be TRBD1 (5 bases). Germline V lookup: CDR1 MNHEY, CDR2 SMNVEV (reference sequence). There are 16 residues in the CDR3. V was clipped by 3 bases and J by 6 bases, with 20 bases between them. The CDR3: CASSFGKGNPTNGYTF. The CDR3 DNA sequence: TGTGCCAGCAGTTTTGGGAAGGGGAACCCTACTAATGGCTACACCTTC.

This sequence joins TRBV19 and TRBJ2-5; the D is unclear. Germline values: CDR1 LNHDA, CDR2 SQIVND (reference sequence). V lost 5 bases and J lost 1, with 20 bases in between. The CDR3 runs 17 residues. CDR3 in DNA: TGTGCCAGTAGTGCCCCGGGTCAAGCCTTTGTCCAAGAGACCCAGTACTTC. This codes for CASSAPGQAFVQETQYF.

This clone was counted between two and nine times. The genes are TRBV9 and TRBJ2-5; TRBD2 agrees at 14 bases. The CDR3 extends over 19 amino acids. The ends lost 3 bases at V and 2 bases at J; junction bases unmatched: 12. CDR1 is SGDLS, CDR2 YYNGEE, per germline. In DNA form, the CDR3 reads TGTGCCAGCAGCGCCGGACTAGCGGGGGGCGTGAGGGGACAAGAGACCCAGTACTTC. It translates to CASSAGLAGGVRGQETQYF. Full variable domain (rest looked up from reference TRBV9 and TRBJ2-5): DSGVTQTPKHLITATGQRVTLRCSPRSGDLSVYWYQQSLDQGLQFLIQYYNGEERAKGNILERFSAQQFPDLHSELNLSSLELGDSALYFCASSAGLAGGVRGQETQYFGPGTRLLVL.

The gene calls are TRBV6-6 and TRBJ1-1; the D gene is possibly TRBD1 (6 bases). V was clipped by 6 bases and J by 0 bases, with 14 bases between them. The CDR3 has 15 amino acids. Germline V CDR1 and CDR2: MNHNY, SVGAGI (reference sequence). CDR3: CASRTGTTMNTEAFF. CDR3 bases: TGTGCCAGCAGGACCGGGACAACCATGAACACTGAAGCTTTCTTT.

This rearrangement joins TRBV11-2 to TRBJ2-3; the match to TRBD2 covers 7 bases. The trim removed 5 bases at V and 1 base at J, leaving 3 bases unmatched. The V gene's germline CDR1 is SGHAT and CDR2 FQNNGV. CDR3 size: 14 residues. In nucleotides, the CDR3 is TGTGCCAGCAGCCCCACTAGCGGCACAGATACGCAGTATTTT. This codes for CASSPTSGTDTQYF.

This chain connects TRBV20-1 to TRBJ2-1, with D unresolved. The CDR3 extends over 11 amino acids. The V end was cut by 5 bases, the J end by 10 bases, with 12 bases between. Germline V CDR1 and CDR2: DFQATT, SNEGSKA (reference sequence). CDR3 region: CSALGGVEQFF. CDR3 sequence (DNA): TGCAGTGCTTTAGGCGGTGTCGAGCAGTTCTTC.

The rearrangement uses TRBV5-6 and TRBJ1-4, with D tentatively TRBD1 (5 bases). Germline assignment: CDR1 SGHDT and CDR2 YYEEEE. The CDR3 covers 14 residues. Between the trimmed V and J ends, which lost 5 bases and 6 bases, there was a span of 14 bases. The CDR3 sequence is CASRQQGGDEKLFF. DNA for the CDR3: TGTGCCAGCAGACAGCAGGGTGGCGATGAAAAACTGTTTTTT.

J is TRBJ2-3 and V is TRBV13; no clear D gene. Trimming took off 1 base at V and 1 base at J, with 3 bases between the two ends. The CDR3 is made up of 13 amino acids. Germline V CDR1 and CDR2: PRHDT, FYEKMQ (reference sequence). CDR3 residues: CASSLVGTDTQYF. The DNA for the CDR3 is TGTGCCAGCAGCTTAGTAGGCACAGATACGCAGTATTTT. Full variable domain (remainder filled in from reference TRBV13 and TRBJ2-3): AAGVIQSPRHLIKEKRETATLKCYPIPRHDTVYWYQQGPGQDPQFLISFYEKMQSDKGSIPDRFSAQQFSDYHSELNMSSLELGDSALYFCASSLVGTDTQYFGPGTRLTVL.

The CDR3 reads CASSHLDRGWLETQYF. CDR3 in DNA: TGTGCCAGCTCACACCTAGACAGGGGATGGTTAGAGACCCAGTACTTC. V and J are TRBV18 and TRBJ2-5; 8 bases map to TRBD1. J lost 4 bases, V lost 4 bases, and 11 bases had no gene match. The CDR3 sequence is 16 residues long. CDR1 KGHSH and CDR2 LQKENI come from the germline V gene.

J is TRBJ1-1 and V is TRBV7-8; D gene unclear. V was clipped by 1 base and J by 1 base, with 19 bases between them. Germline V gene lookup returns CDR1 SGHVS and CDR2 FQNEAQ. The CDR3 is 18 amino acids. In DNA form, the CDR3 reads TGTGCCAGCAGCTTAGGTAATCGCGGGGAGGTGGCGAACACTGAAGCTTTCTTT. Residues: CASSLGNRGEVANTEAFF.

The CDR3 sequence: CASSPRDRENEQFF. The CDR3 DNA is TGTGCCAGCAGCCCGAGGGACAGGGAAAATGAGCAGTTCTTC. The V gene is TRBV7-6, the J gene TRBJ2-1, with 9 bases matching TRBD1. Germline values: CDR1 SGHVS, CDR2 FNYEAQ. V lost 5 bases and J lost 7; bases outside the gene matches: 6. The CDR3 contains 14 residues.

This clone was seen a few times. The genes are TRBV2 and TRBJ2-3, with a weak D call TRBD2 (6 bases). Germline CDR1 SNHLY, CDR2 FYNNEI. Trimming took off 4 bases at V and 4 bases at J, with 9 bases between the two ends. This CDR3 spans 13 amino acids. This CDR3 reads CASSGRDSDTQYF. In DNA form, the CDR3 reads TGTGCCAGCAGTGGTAGGGACTCAGATACGCAGTATTTT.

V and J are TRBV6-5 and TRBJ2-1; TRBD2 is a possible D gene (5 bases). The CDR3 sequence is 13 residues long. Germline values: CDR1 MNHEY, CDR2 SVGAGI. Trimming removed 7 bases from V and 6 bases from J, with 13 bases in between. CDR3 DNA sequence: TGTGCCAGCAACAACGGAGGCGGCAATGAGCAGTTCTTC. Encoded protein: CASNNGGGNEQFF.

The gene calls are TRBV9 and TRBJ2-1, with 7 positions matching TRBD1. In germline, CDR1 is SGDLS, CDR2 YYNGEE. The trim removed 3 bases at V and 6 bases at J, leaving 9 bases unmatched. The length of the CDR3 is 15 residues. DNA of the CDR3: TGTGCCAGCAGCGACGGTGTACAGGGGACCAATGAGCAGTTCTTC. Residues: CASSDGVQGTNEQFF.

The chain combines TRBV9 with TRBJ2-3, with 7 bases that match TRBD2. The trim removed 0 bases at V and 0 bases at J, leaving 4 bases unmatched. The germline V gene has CDR1 SGDLS and CDR2 YYNGEE. There are 16 residues in the CDR3. As DNA, the CDR3 is TGTGCCAGCAGCGTAGAGGCTAGCGGTAGCACAGATACGCAGTATTTT. This encodes CASSVEASGSTDTQYF. Filled out from reference TRBV9 and TRBJ2-3, the complete variable domain reads DSGVTQTPKHLITATGQRVTLRCSPRSGDLSVYWYQQSLDQGLQFLIQYYNGEERAKGNILERFSAQQFPDLHSELNLSSLELGDSALYFCASSVEASGSTDTQYFGPGTRLTVL.

The chain couples TRBV2 to TRBJ2-5, with TRBD1 matching over 8 bases. The CDR3 consists of 13 residues. Trimming removed 7 bases from V and 4 bases from J; junction bases left unmatched: 5. Germline values: CDR1 SNHLY, CDR2 FYNNEI. The CDR3 region has the DNA TGTGCCAGCACAACAACAGGGGGAGAGACCCAGTACTTC. Translating gives CASTTTGGETQYF.

This chain links TRBV11-2 with TRBJ1-1; D is uncertain. This CDR3 has 14 residues. With 5 bases removed from V and 5 bases from J, the gap between germline ends came to 15 bases. Germline values: CDR1 SGHAT, CDR2 FQNNGV. The CDR3 loop is CASSPSRGGTEAFF. Written as DNA, the CDR3 is TGTGCCAGCAGCCCTTCCCGGGGAGGTACTGAAGCTTTCTTT.

The genes are TRBV2 and TRBJ1-5, with D perhaps matching TRBD1 (5 bases). The CDR3 loop spans 14 amino acids. Germline V gene lookup returns CDR1 SNHLY and CDR2 FYNNEI. Deletions cut 6 bases from V and 3 bases from J, with 12 bases between. The CDR3 DNA is TGTGCCAGCAGGGCAGGGCGAAACAATCAGCCCCAGCATTTT. Its protein is CASRAGRNNQPQHF.

This clone appeared a single time. The chain employs TRBV27 and TRBJ2-2; TRBD2 might be the D (6 bases). V was cut by 10 bases and J by 3 bases, with 12 bases left in between. Germline V gene lookup returns CDR1 MNHEY and CDR2 SMNVEV (reference sequence). This CDR3 contains 13 residues. CDR3 nucleotide sequence: TGTGCCATACGGGGGAGTTACACCGGGGAGCTGTTTTTT. Translation gives CAIRGSYTGELFF.

The chain combines TRBV7-2 with TRBJ1-1, with D unresolved. V was clipped by 5 bases and J by 5 bases, with 15 bases between them. Per germline, CDR1 SGHTA and CDR2 FQGNSA. The CDR3 consists of 14 residues. The CDR3 reads CASSPTVVSTEAFF. The CDR3 DNA follows: TGTGCCAGCAGCCCCACAGTGGTCTCGACTGAAGCTTTCTTT.

The genes are TRBV15 and TRBJ2-2; 8 positions agree with TRBD1. V gave up 5 bases and J gave up 4 bases; unmatched junction bases: 6. CDR3 length: 15 amino acids. Germline CDR1 reads LNHNV; CDR2 reads YYDKDF (reference sequence). CDR3 in DNA: TGTGCCACCAGCTTGGACAGGGCAAGCACCGGGGAGCTGTTTTTT. It yields the protein CATSLDRASTGELFF.